The present T cell receptor beta chain was sequenced within a study of cytomegalovirus exposure and HLA in healthy donors. Vbeta (60) and Jbeta (13) primers were used in the PCR. Sequencing was performed with immunoSEQ multiplex PCR; in TCRdb, only in-frame clones are kept and a portion is missing. The sample holds approximately 130,000 clones, around 72% seen once. This clone was found once. From germline, CDR1 is SGHTA and CDR2 FQGNSA. The V and J ends lost 5 bases and 6 bases, in that order; junction bases with no gene match: 9. This CDR3 region has 15 residues. Sequenced: PBMCs. This chain joins TRBV7-2 and TRBJ1-5, with 8 bases aligning to TRBD1. The clonotype was recovered from a man aged 50 to 60 in good health and CMV-seropositive. The CDR3 loop is CASSPEQGGVQPQHF. The DNA for the CDR3 is TGTGCCAGCAGCCCGGAACAGGGGGGAGTTCAGCCCCAGCATTTT.